This T cell receptor beta chain stems from a study of shared clonotypes between healthy human individuals. Whole-study context: Each donor's CD8 memory used one plate, CD8 naive two, each CD4 subset three. Study findings and constraints: Rarefaction exposed incomplete sorted-subset sequencing despite large depth. When naive CD4 clonotypes were compared across a few donors, about 4.8% were shared.

V dropped 4 bases and J dropped 3 bases, with 14 bases sitting between them. Germline values: CDR1 MNHNS, CDR2 SASEGT. This CDR3 has 15 amino acids. It was at deep level that the assay was run. Only in-frame clones appear in the TCRdb table, and some are missing; sequencing was by immunoSEQ multiplex PCR. The data show under 650,000 clones, 95% to 97% seen once. Comments on this clone: What it binds is not known.

The receptor comes from a woman younger than 45 in good health. Input material: naive CD4+ T cells sorted from blood. Subset described: CD45RA+ positively selected. V gene TRBV6-1 combines with J gene TRBJ2-3; tentatively, D is TRBD1 (6 bases). The CDR3 DNA reads as TGTGCCAGCAGTGCTCGACTGGGACAAACAGATACGCAGTATTTT. Protein sequence: CASSARLGQTDTQYF.